This passage covers 21 T cell receptor beta chains from one sample sequenced in a study of naive and memory T cell subsets. A UMI-containing oligonucleotide was joined by 3' ligation to the TCR cDNA template. Ligated cDNA underwent four rounds of PCR with nested alpha and beta constant region primers and SP2. TCRdb itself ran the 5' RACE reads through MiXCR, one entry per CDR3 protein. The sample shows around 56,000 distinct CDR3 sequences, 6% to 8% of them seen only once. These receptors came from a female donor in good health.

This clonotype was counted ten times or more. The rearrangement uses TRBV4-3 and TRBJ1-6, with D uncertain. Germline-derived CDR1 and CDR2 are LGHNA and YSLEER. CDR3 size: 21 residues. V lost 2 bases and J 0 bases, leaving 23 bases between the germline ends. The CDR3 DNA follows: TGCGCCAGCAGCCAACTGGGGAGCAGTGGTGGTCCCGGCTCCTATAATTCACCCCTCCACTTT. Protein product: CASSQLGSSGGPGSYNSPLHF.

The V gene is TRBV29-1, the J gene TRBJ1-1; D call uncertain. The CDR3 loop spans 13 amino acids. CDR1 SQVTM and CDR2 ANQGSEA come from the germline V gene. Between the trimmed V and J ends, which lost 1 base and 2 bases, there was a span of 8 bases. The chain's CDR3 is CSVEVNRNTEAFF. The CDR3 DNA reads as TGCAGCGTTGAAGTTAACAGAAACACTGAAGCTTTCTTT.

This clonotype showed up just a few times. This rearrangement joins TRBV7-2 to TRBJ2-3; 7 bases are shared with TRBD2. The CDR3 length is 16 residues. J was trimmed by 5 bases and V by 4 bases; bases with no gene match: 12. The germline V gene has CDR1 SGHTA and CDR2 FQGNSA. DNA of the CDR3: TGTGCCAGCAGCTCGACCGCCGCTAGCGGAAGAGATACGCAGTATTTT. Its translation: CASSSTAASGRDTQYF.

This clonotype was found many times. The chain has TRBV4-2 and TRBJ1-3, with D hard to call. CDR1 and CDR2 from the germline V gene are LGHNA and YNFKEQ. The CDR3 sequence is 14 residues long. Deletions cut 7 bases from V and 0 bases from J, with 10 bases between. The CDR3 loop is CASTRAGSGNTIYF. The DNA of the CDR3 is TGTGCCAGCACCCGGGCCGGCTCTGGAAACACCATATATTTT.

This clonotype was counted ten times or more. This chain uses TRBV28 with TRBJ1-2, with TRBD1 as a possible D gene (5 bases). The length of the CDR3 is 14 residues. Germline CDR1 reads MDHEN; CDR2 reads SYDVKM. The V gene lost 4 bases and the J gene lost 4 bases, with 13 bases spanning the gap. The CDR3 DNA reads as TGTGCCAGCAGTTCGGGACCGGGACCCTATGGCTACACCTTC. Its protein is CASSSGPGPYGYTF.

This clonotype has only a few counts. One junction end does not reproduce the germline sequence, and a read error may be involved. The V call is TRBV4-3, the J call TRBJ1-2, with a tentative D call TRBD1 (6 bases). The germline V gene has CDR1 LGHNA and CDR2 YSLEER. The CDR3 sequence is 17 residues long. CDR3 protein: CASSQATGRRPNYGDTF. CDR3 DNA: TGCGCCAGCAGCCAAGCAACAGGGCGGAGACCTAACTATGGCGACACCTTC.

This clonotype came up many times. This chain links TRBV2 with TRBJ1-1; unclear D gene. CDR1 SNHLY and CDR2 FYNNEI come from the germline V gene. Trimming shortened V by 8 bases and J by 4 bases, and 11 bases separated the two germline ends. CDR3 length equals 12 residues. The CDR3 reads CASETRPTEAFF. Written as DNA, the CDR3 is TGTGCCAGCGAGACCCGGCCCACTGAAGCTTTCTTT.

The CDR3 DNA is TGTGCCTGGAGGGACCCGGGACCGCGGAAACTGTTTTTT. Protein product: CAWRDPGPRKLFF. V is TRBV30 and J is TRBJ1-4; D is perhaps TRBD1 (5 bases). This CDR3 is built from 13 residues. Germline CDR1 and CDR2: GTSNPN and SVGIG (reference sequence). V was clipped by 3 bases and J by 11 bases, with 16 bases between them.

The chain carries TRBV6-1 and TRBJ1-5; 9 bases agree with TRBD1. V trimming: 7 bases; J trimming: 2 bases; junction bases outside the gene matches: 6. CDR1 MNHNS and CDR2 SASEGT come from the germline V gene. This CDR3 has 15 amino acids. CDR3: CASTGQGERNQPQHF. The DNA for the CDR3 is TGTGCCAGCACGGGACAGGGCGAGCGCAATCAGCCCCAGCATTTT.

The J gene is TRBJ1-1, the V gene TRBV19; no definite D call. The germline V gene encodes CDR1 LNHDA and CDR2 SQIVND (reference sequence). V shed 6 bases and J shed 3 bases, with 8 bases lying between them. CDR3 length: 12 residues. This CDR3 is CASRDVYTEAFF. The CDR3 bases are TGTGCCAGTAGAGACGTGTACACTGAAGCTTTCTTT.

This clonotype was picked up many times. The CDR3 loop reads CASSLGVSKETQYF. DNA of the CDR3: TGTGCCAGCAGCTTAGGCGTTAGCAAAGAGACCCAGTACTTC. The J gene is TRBJ2-5, the V gene TRBV7-2, with D unresolved. Germline lookup yields CDR1 SGHTA and CDR2 FQGNSA. The CDR3 is made up of 14 amino acids. Trimming removed 1 base at V and 3 bases at J, with 9 bases between.

Remarks on this clonotype: Just one base apart from a much larger clone, this may be a read error. CDR3 amino acids: CASSPLDSGSGNTIYF. The CDR3 DNA follows: TGTGCCAGCTCACCTCTCGACTCCGGCTCTGGAAACACCATATATTTT. This chain uses TRBV18 with TRBJ1-3, with D hard to call. V was trimmed by 3 bases and J by 0 bases, leaving 12 bases between them. Germline CDR1 reads KGHSH; CDR2 reads LQKENI. CDR3 length: 16 amino acids.

CDR3 protein: CASSYQKTSGGYNEQFF. CDR3 sequence (DNA): TGTGCCAGCAGTTACCAAAAGACTAGCGGGGGATACAATGAGCAGTTCTTC. V is TRBV6-5 and J is TRBJ2-1, with 12 bases matching TRBD2. V lost 2 bases to trimming and J lost 4 bases; unmatched junction nucleotides: 6. This CDR3 comprises 17 residues. From germline, CDR1 is MNHEY and CDR2 SVGAGI.

This rearrangement joins TRBV29-1 to TRBJ2-5; the D gene is possibly TRBD1 (6 bases). The V end lost 6 bases, the J end lost 4 bases, and 21 bases lay between the germline ends. The germline gives CDR1 SQVTM, CDR2 ANQGSEA. CDR3 length: 15 residues. CDR3 coding DNA: TGCAGCGTGGCAGGGCAGGGGAGTTTGCGAGAGACCCAGTACTTC. This sequence encodes CSVAGQGSLRETQYF.

About this clonotype itself: This may arise from a read error, as a much more abundant clone is one base away. The V gene is TRBV5-1, the J gene TRBJ2-7, with 9 nucleotides matching TRBD2. There are 16 residues in the CDR3. The V segment lost 3 bases and the J segment 4 bases; nucleotides outside the gene matches: 11. Germline V CDR1 and CDR2: SGHRS, YFSETQ. Here the CDR3 DNA reads TGCGCCAGCAGCTCCGATCAGACTAGCGGATGTTACGAGCAGTACTTC. This encodes CASSSDQTSGCYEQYF.

In this sample, this clonotype turned up many times. The chain links TRBV7-8 to TRBJ1-5; D perhaps matches TRBD1 (5 bases). V was trimmed by 2 bases and J by 0 bases, leaving 14 bases between them. The CDR3 has 17 amino acids. Germline lookup yields CDR1 SGHVS and CDR2 FQNEAQ. CDR3 sequence: CASSLMARQISNQPQHF. The CDR3 DNA sequence: TGTGCCAGCAGCTTAATGGCCAGACAGATTAGCAATCAGCCCCAGCATTTT. Together with reference TRBV7-8 and TRBJ1-5, the CDR3 gives the full variable domain: GAGVSQSPRYKVAKRGQDVALRCDPISGHVSLFWYQQALGQGPEFLTYFQNEAQLDKSGLPSDRFFAERPEGSVSTLKIQRTQQEDSAVYLCASSLMARQISNQPQHFGDGTRLSIL.

This clonotype has at least ten counts. The rearrangement links TRBV5-4 to TRBJ1-1; no definite D call. Trimming took 0 bases from V and 7 from J, leaving 10 bases between them. The CDR3 has 13 residues. CDR1 is SGHNT, CDR2 YYREEE, per germline (reference sequence). In DNA, the CDR3 is TGTGCCAGCAGCTTGGGCGGCCAGCGTGAAGCTTTCTTT. Its protein product is CASSLGGQREAFF.

Notes on this clonotype: Germline and junction disagree at one end, which may indicate a read error. V usage is TRBV29-1 and J usage is TRBJ1-2, with no clear D. The CDR3 spans 11 residues. Germline lookup yields CDR1 SQVTM and CDR2 ANQGSEA. The CDR3, as DNA: TGCAGCGTTGTATGGCGAGATGGCGACACCTTC. Its translation: CSVVWRDGDTF.

In its sample, this clonotype was seen a few times. This chain uses TRBV27 with TRBJ1-2; D is ambiguous. In germline, CDR1 is MNHEY, CDR2 SMNVEV (reference sequence). The germline V and J ends were trimmed by 0 bases and 4 bases, with 12 bases remaining between them. The CDR3 contains 15 residues. The CDR3 loop is CASSLSGGRVYGYTF. For the CDR3, the DNA is TGTGCCAGCAGTTTATCCGGTGGCAGAGTCTATGGCTACACCTTC.

Within the sample, this clonotype is medium-sized (0.01 to 0.1%). V is TRBV29-1 and J is TRBJ1-2, with D perhaps TRBD1 (6 bases). The CDR3 is 11 amino acids. Germline CDR1 is SQVTM and CDR2 is ANQGSEA. V was pared by 7 bases and J by 5 bases, with 11 bases between. The CDR3 sequence is CSGGAEYGYTF. CDR3 bases: TGCAGCGGGGGGGCAGAATATGGCTACACCTTC.

The J gene is TRBJ2-1, the V gene TRBV4-2; possibly TRBD2 for D (6 bases). V was pared by 2 bases and J by 2 bases, with 13 bases between. In germline, CDR1 is LGHNA, CDR2 YNFKEQ. CDR3 length: 16 amino acids. DNA of the CDR3: TGTGCCAGCAGCCAATCCTTAGCGGAAACCTACAATGAGCAGTTCTTC. Its protein is CASSQSLAETYNEQFF.